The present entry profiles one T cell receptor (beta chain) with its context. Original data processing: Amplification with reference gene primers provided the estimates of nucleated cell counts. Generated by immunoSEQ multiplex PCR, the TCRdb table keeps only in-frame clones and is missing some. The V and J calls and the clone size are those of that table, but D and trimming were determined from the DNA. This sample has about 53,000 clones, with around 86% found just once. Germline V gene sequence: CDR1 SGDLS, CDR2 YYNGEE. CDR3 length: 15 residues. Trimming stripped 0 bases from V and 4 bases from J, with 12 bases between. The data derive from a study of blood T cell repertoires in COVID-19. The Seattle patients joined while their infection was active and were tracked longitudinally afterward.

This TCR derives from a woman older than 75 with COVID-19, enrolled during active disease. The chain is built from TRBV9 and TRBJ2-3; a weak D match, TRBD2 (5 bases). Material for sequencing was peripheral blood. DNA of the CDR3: TGTGCCAGCAGCGTAGGAGTTAGTAGCGCAGATACGCAGTATTTT. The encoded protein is CASSVGVSSADTQYF. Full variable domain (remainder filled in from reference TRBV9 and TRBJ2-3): DSGVTQTPKHLITATGQRVTLRCSPRSGDLSVYWYQQSLDQGLQFLIQYYNGEERAKGNILERFSAQQFPDLHSELNLSSLELGDSALYFCASSVGVSSADTQYFGPGTRLTVL.